Listed below are T cell receptor beta chains from one sample, sequenced in a study of Graves' ophthalmopathy and Graves' hyperthyroidism. MiXCR, applied by TCRdb to the multiplex PCR reads, yields one record per CDR3 protein. This table holds around 1.1 million distinct CDR3 sequences, roughly 35% found once. The sample consisted of peripheral blood or thyroid tissue (not recorded which). The receptors were gathered from an adult man with Graves' hyperthyroidism. The CDR3 runs from the conserved cysteine through the conserved F or W. The order of the fields is D gene, J gene, clone size, V gene, CDR3 DNA, CDR3 protein. A D gene is named only where the DNA matches it firmly. Clone size is not always given. Where it is, it says once, few, many or a class for expanded clones.

NA	TRBJ1-5	NA	TRBV20-1	TGCAGTGCTACGCAGGGAAGGGGCAATCAGCCCCAGCATTTT	CSATQGRGNQPQHF
TRBD2	TRBJ2-7	NA	TRBV6-5	TGTGCCAGCAGTGAAGTAGCACTAGCGGCCTACGAGCAGTACTTC	CASSEVALAAYEQYF
TRBD1	TRBJ1-4	NA	TRBV10-3	TGTGCCATCAGTGGGACAGGGTTTGGGGATGAAAAACTGTTTTTT	CAISGTGFGDEKLFF
TRBD1	TRBJ2-2	few	TRBV5-1	TGCGCCAGCACCTCCCCGGGCCCAGGGGGTACCGGGGAGCTGTTTTTT	CASTSPGPGGTGELFF
NA	TRBJ2-5	few	TRBV20-1	TGCAGTGCTAGAGCCCCGGGACGCTCAAGAGAGACCCAGTACTTC	CSARAPGRSRETQYF
NA	TRBJ1-1	NA	TRBV19	TGTGCCAGTAGTATAGTAGGGGAACTTGAAGCTCTCTTT	CASSIVGELEALF
NA	TRBJ1-2	few	TRBV4-3	TGCGCCAGCAGCCCCAGCCGGGGGGTCGACTATGGCTACACCTTC	CASSPSRGVDYGYTF
NA	TRBJ1-5	many	TRBV7-8	TGTGCCAGCAGCTTAGGACCACGATGGTCCGATCAGCCCCAGCATTTT	CASSLGPRWSDQPQHF
NA	TRBJ1-1	NA	TRBV5-4	TGTGCCAGCAGCGCCGGGTCCGGTAGCACTGAAGCTTTCTTT	CASSAGSGSTEAFF
NA	TRBJ2-6	NA	TRBV15	TGTGCCACCAGCAGAGAACCGAGACAGGCTAACGTCCTGACTTTC	CATSREPRQANVLTF
NA	TRBJ1-2	few	TRBV10-3	TGTGCCTCCCTGGGGGTTAACTATGGCTACACCTTC	CASLGVNYGYTF
TRBD2	TRBJ2-5	once	TRBV5-1	TGCGCCAGCAGCGGGACTAGCGGTCCCGAGGTGCACTTC	CASSGTSGPEVHF
TRBD1	TRBJ2-7	NA	TRBV10-1	TGCGCCAGCAGTGAGGACAGGGTAACCGAGCAGTACTTC	CASSEDRVTEQYF
TRBD1	TRBJ1-6	NA	TRBV12-3/TRBV12-4	TGTGCCAGCCGGGACGGGACAGGAGCTGGTTCACCCCTCCACTTT	CASRDGTGAGSPLHF
NA	TRBJ1-2	many	TRBV29-1	TGCAGTGCTAGGGACTATGGCTACACCTTC	CSARDYGYTF
NA	TRBJ2-3	NA	TRBV15	TGTGCCACCAGCAGTGCCCGGCGTGATACGCAGTATTTT	CATSSARRDTQYF
TRBD1	TRBJ1-5	NA	TRBV15	TGTGCCACCACGTATACGGGACAGGGGTTTCAGCCCCAGCATTTT	CATTYTGQGFQPQHF
NA	TRBJ1-4	many	TRBV20-1	TGCAGTGCTAGTGTGGGGCATGAAAAACTGTTTTTT	CSASVGHEKLFF
NA	TRBJ2-7	few	TRBV10-2	TGTGCCAGCAGTGATACGGGGAGGACTGGTGAGCAGTACTTC	CASSDTGRTGEQYF
TRBD1	TRBJ1-6	NA	TRBV20-1	TGCAGTGCTAACCGGGACAGTAATAATTCACCCCTCCACTTT	CSANRDSNNSPLHF
TRBD1	TRBJ2-5	many	TRBV19	TGTGCCAGTAGTCCTAGGGACAGTGGCTGGGAGACCCAGTACTTC	CASSPRDSGWETQYF
TRBD1	TRBJ1-1	NA	TRBV7-9	TGTGTCAGCAGCTTGACAGGGTTTGAAGCTTTCTTT	CVSSLTGFEAFF
TRBD1	TRBJ2-7	NA	TRBV29-1	TGCAGCGTTGTTGACAGGGGGGACTCCTACGAGCAGTACTTC	CSVVDRGDSYEQYF
NA	TRBJ1-6	NA	TRBV30	TGTGCCTGGAGACCCGGGACACCGAATTCACCCCTCCACTTT	CAWRPGTPNSPLHF
NA	TRBJ2-3	NA	TRBV6-4	TGTGCCAGCAGAGAGCCTGGACACTCCACAGATACGCAGTATTTT	CASREPGHSTDTQYF
NA	TRBJ1-1	many	TRBV15	TGTGCCACCAGCAGAGATCGCGTGAACACTGAAGCTTTCTTT	CATSRDRVNTEAFF
TRBD2	TRBJ2-5	few	TRBV9	TGTGCCAGCAGCTTCCGAGGAGCGGGGGGCGAGAGTGAGACCCAGTACTTC	CASSFRGAGGESETQYF
NA	TRBJ2-7	few	TRBV30	TGTGCCTGGAGTGAAGACTACGAGCAGTACTTC	CAWSEDYEQYF
NA	TRBJ2-5	NA	TRBV15	TGTGCCACCAGCAGAGCGGCAGGGGACAGCGGGGTACAGACCCAGTACTTC	CATSRAAGDSGVQTQYF
TRBD1	TRBJ2-7	NA	TRBV29-1	TGCAGCGTTGAATGGGACAGGGCGTACGAGCAGTACTTC	CSVEWDRAYEQYF
NA	TRBJ2-2	few	TRBV5-4	TGTGCCAGCAGCCCCAACGGAAGGCCGGGCACCGGGGAGCTGTTTTTT	CASSPNGRPGTGELFF
NA	TRBJ1-3	NA	TRBV4-3	TGCGCCAGCAGCCAAGAAGGGACTAGGGTGGCGAACACCATATATTTT	CASSQEGTRVANTIYF
NA	TRBJ1-4	many	TRBV10-3	TGTGCCATCAGTGAAGGCGTCGGGAAGCGGGAAATACGGGAAAAACTGTTTTTT	CAISEGVGKREIREKLFF